This TCR beta chain was identified during a study of blood T cell repertoires in COVID-19. The wider study: Researchers got acute and convalescent COVID-19 samples from the United States, Italy and Spain. PBMCs, B-cell-depleted T cells, or T cells provided the cDNA or gDNA that made up the material.

Per the original data handling: How many nucleated cells were present was estimated from reference gene primer amplification. Method: immunoSEQ multiplex PCR; TCRdb's copy keeps in-frame clones and lacks some. The V and J calls and clone size are taken from that table; D and trimming were inferred from the DNA. The repertoire holds about 150,000 clones, approximately 85% seen once, with around 6.9% in the top ten. The CDR3 is 14 residues long. J lost 8 bases, V lost 5 bases, and 6 bases had no gene match. The germline gives CDR1 SEHNR, CDR2 FQNEAQ (reference sequence). The V and J genes are TRBV7-9 and TRBJ2-4, with 10 nucleotides matching TRBD1. Sequenced input: peripheral blood. The receptor comes from an elderly man with COVID-19, enrolled during active disease. The DNA of the CDR3 is TGTGCCAGCAGCCCAGACAGGGGGCAAGACATTCAGTACTTC. This codes for CASSPDRGQDIQYF.